The text below deals with one T cell receptor beta chain. The sample comes from a study of cytomegalovirus exposure and HLA in healthy donors. Germline CDR1 reads SGHNT; CDR2 reads YYREEE (reference sequence). This CDR3 is built from 16 residues. Primers included in the PCR were 60 Vbeta and 13 Jbeta primers. Sequencing used immunoSEQ multiplex PCR; TCRdb keeps in-frame clones, though not all of them. The sample lists around 160,000 clones; roughly four fifths were seen once. This chain joins TRBV5-4 and TRBJ2-5, with TRBD2 as a possible D gene (5 bases). Matching the DNA end better, TRBJ2-7 makes the J call doubtful. The clonotype was recovered from a middle-aged man in good health and CMV-seropositive. The sequenced material came from PBMCs. The CDR3 protein is CASSETAPAASYEQYF. Here the CDR3 DNA reads TGTGCCAGCAGCGAAACAGCACCAGCGGCCTCCTACGAGCAGTACTTC.